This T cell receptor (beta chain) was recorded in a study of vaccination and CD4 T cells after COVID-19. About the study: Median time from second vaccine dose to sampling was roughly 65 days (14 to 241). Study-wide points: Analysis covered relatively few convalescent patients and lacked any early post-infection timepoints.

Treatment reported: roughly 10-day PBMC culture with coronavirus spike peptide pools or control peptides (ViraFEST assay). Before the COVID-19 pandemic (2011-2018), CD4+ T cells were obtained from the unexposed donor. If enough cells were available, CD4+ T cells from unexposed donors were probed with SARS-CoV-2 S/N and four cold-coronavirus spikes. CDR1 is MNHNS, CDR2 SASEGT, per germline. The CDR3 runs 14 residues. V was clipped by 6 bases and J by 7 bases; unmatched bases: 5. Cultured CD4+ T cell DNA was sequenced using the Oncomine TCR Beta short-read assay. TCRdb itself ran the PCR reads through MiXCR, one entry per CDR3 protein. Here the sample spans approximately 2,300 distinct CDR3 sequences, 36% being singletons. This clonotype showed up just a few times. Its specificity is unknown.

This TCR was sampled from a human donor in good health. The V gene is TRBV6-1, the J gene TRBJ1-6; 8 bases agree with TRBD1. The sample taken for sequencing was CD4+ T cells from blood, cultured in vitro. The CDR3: CASRDRATNSPLHF. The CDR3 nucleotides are TGTGCCAGCAGGGACAGGGCCACCAATTCACCCCTCCACTTT.